The 26 T cell receptor beta chains given below trace back to one sample, sequenced in a study of control samples from healthy donors and cancer patients (dated by TCRdb to the early 2020s). The library was produced with the immunoSEQ multiplex PCR assay. TCRdb stores this immuneACCESS table with in-frame sequences only. Part of the clones is absent; in the studies checked, under half of the shortfall reflects unresolved V genes, and no reason is known for the rest. In this sample the table shows roughly 150,000 clones, approximately 86% of which occur a single time. The top ten clonotypes cover approximately 1.8% of the sample. Sequencing was performed on blood. The receptors originated from a man in his late teens or twenties in good health.

CDR3 nucleotides: TGTGCCAGCAGCCAAGGGTTGACAGCACGTGAAGCTTTCTTT. It yields the protein CASSQGLTAREAFF. The V gene is TRBV14, the J gene TRBJ1-1, with a possible D match to TRBD1 (5 bases). The length of the CDR3 is 14 residues. Per the germline V gene, CDR1 is SGHDN and CDR2 is FVKESK. Trimming removed 1 base from V and 7 bases from J, with 13 bases in between.

This CDR3 reads CASTDTYGYTF. CDR3 coding DNA: TGTGCCAGCACTGACACCTATGGCTACACCTTC. V and J are TRBV12-3 or TRBV12-4 and TRBJ1-2; no clear D gene. This CDR3 has 11 residues. The V end lost 7 bases, the J end lost 4 bases, and 7 bases lay between the germline ends.

V usage is TRBV6-6 and J usage is TRBJ2-5, with 8 positions matching TRBD1. V lost 8 bases, J lost 2 bases, and 7 bases stayed unmatched. The germline V gene encodes CDR1 MNHNY and CDR2 SVGAGI (reference sequence). The CDR3 totals 14 residues. CDR3 DNA: TGTGCCAGCCGGGCTACAGGGGGACAAGAGACCCAGTACTTC. Encoded protein: CASRATGGQETQYF.

About this clone itself: Within the sample, other DNA sequences also encode this same CDR3. The V gene is TRBV7-2, the J gene TRBJ2-3; 9 bases line up with TRBD1. The CDR3 is made up of 16 amino acids. J lost 0 bases, V lost 4 bases, and 5 bases had no gene match. Germline lookup yields CDR1 SGHTA and CDR2 FQGNSA. In DNA, the CDR3 is TGTGCCAGCAGCTCGGGACAGGGAGGGAGCACAGATACGCAGTATTTT. It encodes CASSSGQGGSTDTQYF.

The V gene is TRBV6-2 or TRBV6-3, the J gene TRBJ2-5, with D perhaps being TRBD1 or TRBD2 (6 bases each). This CDR3 has 17 residues. Germline CDR1 reads MNHEY; CDR2 reads SVGEGT. V was pared by 7 bases and J by 4 bases, with 25 bases between. The CDR3 here is CASTPLGGPFLVETQYF. The CDR3 region has the DNA TGTGCCAGCACCCCATTGGGGGGCCCGTTCTTAGTAGAGACCCAGTACTTC.

This rearrangement joins TRBV5-1 to TRBJ1-5; weak D call: TRBD1 (5 bases). This CDR3 has 16 amino acids. Germline V CDR1 and CDR2: SGHRS, YFSETQ. Trimming took off 0 bases at V and 4 bases at J, with 14 bases between the two ends. The CDR3 protein is CASSLGDGGRNQPQHF. In DNA form, the CDR3 reads TGCGCCAGCAGCTTGGGGGACGGCGGACGAAATCAGCCCCAGCATTTT.

V is TRBV25-1 and J is TRBJ2-4; D is perhaps TRBD2 (5 bases). This CDR3 region has 13 residues. V lost 2 bases and J 6 bases, leaving 8 bases between the germline ends. The V gene's germline CDR1 is MGHDK and CDR2 SYGVNS. The chain's CDR3 is CASSETSPNIQYF. The CDR3 bases are TGTGCCAGCAGTGAAACTAGTCCAAACATTCAGTACTTC.

This chain connects TRBV6-2 or TRBV6-3 to TRBJ2-7; 9 bases map to TRBD1. CDR1 and CDR2 from the germline V gene are MNHEY and SVGEGT. The length of the CDR3 is 17 residues. The V segment lost 4 bases and the J segment 0 bases; nucleotides outside the gene matches: 10. The CDR3 nucleotides read TGTGCCAGCAGTTCAGACAGGGGGGCAAAGGGCTCCTACGAGCAGTACTTC. Protein: CASSSDRGAKGSYEQYF.

This clone occurred a few times. In DNA, the CDR3 is TGTGCCAGCAGCTCGACGGATTCCTACAATGAGCAGTTCTTC. Encoded protein: CASSSTDSYNEQFF. The rearrangement uses TRBV6-2 or TRBV6-3 and TRBJ2-1; D gene unclear. In germline, CDR1 is MNHEY, CDR2 SVGEGT. V was shortened by 6 bases and J by 1 base, with 10 bases between the two germline ends. The CDR3 sequence is 14 residues long.

The J gene is TRBJ2-5, the V gene TRBV5-6; 9 bases map to TRBD2. The CDR3 contains 13 residues. In germline, CDR1 is SGHDT, CDR2 YYEEEE. Losses at the gene ends were 3 bases for V and 5 bases for J; bases not matched to a gene: 2. CDR3 coding DNA: TGTGCCAGCAGCTATAGCGGGGGTGAGACCCAGTACTTC. Protein product: CASSYSGGETQYF.

The rearrangement links TRBV28 to TRBJ1-5; 7 bases line up with TRBD1. The germline V gene encodes CDR1 MDHEN and CDR2 SYDVKM. The V and J ends lost 4 bases and 0 bases, in that order; junction bases with no gene match: 9. The length of the CDR3 is 17 residues. Written as DNA, the CDR3 is TGTGCCAGCAGTTACTTAGGGACAGACTATAGCAATCAGCCCCAGCATTTT. It specifies CASSYLGTDYSNQPQHF.

The chain carries TRBV7-9 and TRBJ1-6; no reliable D call. CDR3 length: 13 amino acids. CDR1 is SEHNR, CDR2 FQNEAQ, per germline (reference sequence). With 5 bases removed from V and 8 bases from J, the gap between germline ends came to 10 bases. The DNA for the CDR3 is TGTGCCAGCAGCCCGTTAATAGATTCACCCCTCCACTTT. Translating gives CASSPLIDSPLHF. Supplemented by reference TRBV7-9 and TRBJ1-6, the full variable domain reads DTGVSQNPRHKITKRGQNVTFRCDPISEHNRLYWYRQTLGQGPEFLTYFQNEAQLEKSRLLSDRFSAERPKGSFSTLEIQRTEQGDSAMYLCASSPLIDSPLHFGNGTRLTVT.

V usage is TRBV6-2 or TRBV6-3 and J usage is TRBJ2-5; 12 bases are shared with TRBD2. The CDR3 extends over 18 amino acids. Trimming cost V 1 base and J 5 bases; bases outside gene matches: 11. CDR1 and CDR2 (germline): MNHEY, SVGEGT. The CDR3 nucleotides read TGTGCCAGCAGTTACTTCTGGACTAGCGGGGACGCCGGGGAGACCCAGTACTTC. Its translation is CASSYFWTSGDAGETQYF.

V is TRBV5-1 and J is TRBJ1-2; D uncertain. CDR3 length equals 15 residues. Looked up from germline, CDR1 is SGHRS and CDR2 is YFSETQ. V was trimmed by 0 bases and J by 7 bases, leaving 16 bases between them. The CDR3 nucleotides are TGCGCCAGCAGCTTGGCGGGCGCGACCAGCCTTGGCTACACCTTC. It specifies CASSLAGATSLGYTF.

The chain links TRBV5-4 to TRBJ1-2, with a weak D call TRBD1 (5 bases). This CDR3 is 14 amino acids long. In germline, CDR1 is SGHNT, CDR2 YYREEE (reference sequence). V lost 4 bases to trimming and J lost 8 bases, with 18 bases between them. The CDR3 loop is CASSPKGPSRGYTF. The DNA of the CDR3 is TGTGCCAGCAGCCCCAAGGGGCCGAGTAGAGGCTACACCTTC.

This chain uses TRBV28 with TRBJ1-2; 8 positions agree with TRBD1. The CDR3 contains 14 residues. The trim removed 9 bases at V and 4 bases at J, leaving 10 bases unmatched. Germline assignment: CDR1 MDHEN and CDR2 SYDVKM. This CDR3 is CASSPGTGTYGYTF. The CDR3 DNA sequence: TGTGCCAGTAGCCCCGGGACAGGCACCTATGGCTACACCTTC.

The chain joins TRBV28 to TRBJ1-3, with D maybe TRBD1 (6 bases). CDR3 length: 15 amino acids. V was pared by 7 bases and J by 2 bases, with 15 bases between. CDR1 and CDR2 from the germline V gene are MDHEN and SYDVKM. As DNA, the CDR3 is TGTGCCAGCAAGCCCCAGGGGCGGCCTGGAAACACCATATATTTT. Amino acids: CASKPQGRPGNTIYF.

This chain uses TRBV27 with TRBJ2-1; 8 nucleotides match TRBD2. Trimming cost V 6 bases and J 7 bases; bases outside gene matches: 5. Germline V CDR1 and CDR2: MNHEY, SMNVEV (reference sequence). The CDR3 loop spans 13 amino acids. The CDR3 reads CASRVAGTNEQFF. CDR3 coding DNA: TGTGCCAGCAGGGTAGCGGGGACTAATGAGCAGTTCTTC.

This sequence joins TRBV6-6 and TRBJ2-1; 7 bases map to TRBD1. Germline lookup yields CDR1 MNHNY and CDR2 SVGAGI (reference sequence). The J segment lost 5 bases and the V segment lost 6 bases, leaving 7 bases of the junction unmatched. This CDR3 has 14 residues. The CDR3 protein is CASRAQGINNEQFF. CDR3 DNA: TGTGCCAGCAGGGCACAGGGGATCAACAATGAGCAGTTCTTC.

The chain couples TRBV2 to TRBJ2-7; D gene ambiguous. Per germline, CDR1 SNHLY and CDR2 FYNNEI. The V gene lost 5 bases and the J gene lost 5 bases, with 13 bases spanning the gap. There are 13 residues in the CDR3. The CDR3 DNA reads TGTGCCAGCAGTAGTAGCAAAGGAAACGAGCAGTACTTC. This gives the protein CASSSSKGNEQYF.

The J gene is TRBJ2-6, the V gene TRBV7-6; D call uncertain. There are 15 residues in the CDR3. In germline, CDR1 is SGHVS, CDR2 FNYEAQ. V gave up 2 bases and J gave up 2 bases, with 7 bases separating them. The CDR3, as DNA: TGTGCCAGCAGCTTATGGTTCCCTGGGGCCAACGTCCTGACTTTC. Translating gives CASSLWFPGANVLTF.

V and J are TRBV9 and TRBJ2-2; 9 bases are shared with TRBD1. The CDR3 is 15 residues long. Germline values: CDR1 SGDLS, CDR2 YYNGEE. With V trimmed by 3 bases and J by 4 bases, 4 bases remained unmatched. CDR3: CASSAQTGGTGELFF. CDR3 nucleotide sequence: TGTGCCAGCAGCGCCCAGACAGGGGGCACCGGGGAGCTGTTTTTT.

The rearrangement joins TRBV3-1 (or the pseudogene TRBV3-2) to TRBJ1-1; no definite D call. Trimming shortened V by 1 base and J by 0 bases, and 9 bases separated the two germline ends. Per germline, CDR1 LGHDT and CDR2 YNNKEL (reference sequence). CDR3 length: 15 residues. CDR3 DNA: TGTGCCAGCAGCCAAGTTGGGATCATGAACACTGAAGCTTTCTTT. Translating it yields CASSQVGIMNTEAFF.

The V and J genes are TRBV7-9 and TRBJ2-7; D is unclear. The V end lost 5 bases, the J end lost 1 base, and 12 bases lay between the germline ends. Germline CDR1 is SEHNR and CDR2 is FQNEAQ (reference sequence). This CDR3 is built from 14 residues. CDR3 nucleotide sequence: TGTGCCAGCAGCCAGGAACCGGTGTCCTACGAGCAGTACTTC. Protein sequence: CASSQEPVSYEQYF. The full variable domain, its missing parts supplied by reference TRBV7-9 and TRBJ2-7, is DTGVSQNPRHKITKRGQNVTFRCDPISEHNRLYWYRQTLGQGPEFLTYFQNEAQLEKSRLLSDRFSAERPKGSFSTLEIQRTEQGDSAMYLCASSQEPVSYEQYFGPGTRLTVT.

The rearrangement uses TRBV5-6 and TRBJ2-1, with D perhaps matching TRBD2 (5 bases). CDR1 is SGHDT and CDR2 is YYEEEE in the germline V gene. This CDR3 comprises 16 residues. Between the trimmed V and J ends, which lost 4 bases and 1 base, there was a span of 15 bases. The CDR3 here is CASSRGFSTSYNEQFF. The CDR3 nucleotides read TGTGCCAGCAGCCGAGGGTTCTCCACATCCTACAATGAGCAGTTCTTC.

About this clone itself: The sample contains more than one DNA sequence encoding this CDR3. J is TRBJ1-5 and V is TRBV19; no clear D gene. The germline V gene encodes CDR1 LNHDA and CDR2 SQIVND (reference sequence). V lost 1 base and J 5 bases, leaving 6 bases between the germline ends. This CDR3 is built from 13 residues. The CDR3 protein is CASSIGGDQPQHF. For the CDR3, the DNA is TGTGCCAGTAGTATAGGGGGTGATCAGCCCCAGCATTTT.